Shown below are 32 T cell receptor beta chains from a single sample sequenced in a study of blood T cell repertoires in COVID-19. The table came from immunoSEQ multiplex PCR; TCRdb's copy has only in-frame clones and leaves some out. The profile shows 70,000 or so clones, about 88% of them singletons. Sequencing input: peripheral blood. The receptors stem from a man aged 65 to 85 with active COVID-19.

This chain links TRBV5-1 with TRBJ1-2, with D maybe TRBD1 (5 bases). Germline CDR1 SGHRS, CDR2 YFSETQ. Trimming removed 4 bases at V and 5 bases at J, with 18 bases between. The CDR3 spans 15 residues. DNA for the CDR3: TGCGCCAGCAGCCCCGGTGGAGGGGCGGGGTATGGCTACACCTTC. This translates into CASSPGGGAGYGYTF. The full variable domain, completed using reference TRBV5-1 and TRBJ1-2, is KAGVTQTPRYLIKTRGQQVTLSCSPISGHRSVSWYQQTPGQGLQFLFEYFSETQRNKGNFPGRFSGRQFSNSRSEMNVSTLELGDSALYLCASSPGGGAGYGYTFGSGTRLTVV.

CDR3 nucleotides: TGTGCCAGCAGGGCGGCGCCCGACGGGAACACTGAAGCTTTCTTT. Its translation: CASRAAPDGNTEAFF. V is TRBV3-1 (or the pseudogene TRBV3-2) and J is TRBJ1-1; D is undetermined. V lost 6 bases to trimming and J lost 1 base, with 15 bases between them. There are 15 residues in the CDR3. Germline V gene data show CDR1 as LGHDT and CDR2 as YNNKEL (reference sequence).

This clone was counted once. The V call is TRBV4-1, the J call TRBJ2-5, with D possibly being TRBD1 (6 bases). The length of the CDR3 is 14 residues. Germline loops: CDR1 MGHRA, CDR2 YSYEKL. V was clipped by 4 bases and J by 5 bases, with 14 bases between them. The CDR3 DNA is TGCGCCAGCAGCCCCGTAGGGACACACGAGACCCAGTACTTC. This gives the protein CASSPVGTHETQYF.

This chain uses TRBV4-3 with TRBJ2-1; D may be TRBD2 (7 bases). Looked up from germline, CDR1 is LGHNA and CDR2 is YSLEER. V was clipped by 4 bases and J by 4 bases, with 20 bases between them. The CDR3 loop spans 17 amino acids. For the CDR3, the DNA is TGCGCCAGCAGCCGGGGGGCTAGCGGAGGCCGGTACAATGAGCAGTTCTTC. Protein: CASSRGASGGRYNEQFF.

This clone was counted a single time. The chain has TRBV4-2 and TRBJ2-2; 14 positions match TRBD2. The CDR3 spans 18 residues. Germline CDR1 reads LGHNA; CDR2 reads YNFKEQ. Trimming cost V 4 bases and J 6 bases; bases outside gene matches: 10. The CDR3 loop reads CASSLAGLAGVTAGELFF. The CDR3 coding sequence is TGTGCCAGCAGCCTGGCGGGACTAGCGGGAGTAACGGCCGGGGAGCTGTTTTTT.

The chain uses TRBV19 and TRBJ2-7; 7 bases match TRBD1. V lost 5 bases, J lost 7 bases, and 8 bases stayed unmatched. Germline CDR1 LNHDA, CDR2 SQIVND (reference sequence). CDR3 size: 13 residues. CDR3 loop: CASSPRDSQEQYF. As DNA, the CDR3 is TGTGCCAGTAGTCCCCGGGACAGCCAAGAGCAGTACTTC.

This chain uses TRBV7-9 with TRBJ2-1, with a tentative D call TRBD2 (6 bases). The germline V gene encodes CDR1 SEHNR and CDR2 FQNEAQ (reference sequence). The CDR3 runs 17 residues. The germline V and J ends were trimmed by 5 bases and 2 bases, with 19 bases remaining between them. The CDR3 loop is CASSHRTQRATYNEQFF. The CDR3 DNA follows: TGTGCCAGCAGCCACCGGACTCAGCGGGCCACCTACAATGAGCAGTTCTTC.

The genes are TRBV27 and TRBJ2-1, with TRBD2 matching over 15 bases. This CDR3 region has 19 residues. Germline CDR1 is MNHEY and CDR2 is SMNVEV (reference sequence). V lost 6 bases and J lost 4; bases outside the gene matches: 13. The CDR3 DNA is TGTGCCAGCAGCCAAGACAGGGTTGGACTAGCGGGAGGGTACAATGAGCAGTTCTTC. Residues: CASSQDRVGLAGGYNEQFF.

This rearrangement joins TRBV28 to TRBJ1-6; TRBD1 matches 8 bases. Germline CDR1 and CDR2: MDHEN and SYDVKM. After removal of 2 bases from V and 3 bases from J, the junction contained 9 bases not matched to a gene. The CDR3 has 18 amino acids. The CDR3 region is CASSLGGRGQNYNSPLHF. CDR3 nucleotides: TGTGCCAGCAGTTTAGGCGGCAGGGGGCAGAACTATAATTCACCCCTCCACTTT.

For this clone: Other nucleotide sequences from this sample produce the same CDR3. The rearrangement uses TRBV4-2 and TRBJ2-1; TRBD2 might be the D (5 bases). CDR1 and CDR2 from the germline V gene are LGHNA and YNFKEQ. With 0 bases removed from V and 15 bases from J, the gap between germline ends came to 15 bases. This CDR3 is 13 amino acids long. CDR3 coding DNA: TGTGCCAGCAGCCAAGATCTTCCCCTCCGGGGGTTCTTC. Protein sequence: CASSQDLPLRGFF.

V is TRBV19 and J is TRBJ1-5, with 7 nucleotides matching TRBD1. The ends lost 5 bases at V and 1 base at J; junction bases unmatched: 8. The CDR3 consists of 16 residues. Per the germline V gene, CDR1 is LNHDA and CDR2 is SQIVND (reference sequence). CDR3 DNA: TGTGCCAGTAGTGCCGGCAGGGGGGAAAGCAATCAGCCCCAGCATTTT. Its translation is CASSAGRGESNQPQHF.

The chain employs TRBV7-2 and TRBJ2-2; D is possibly TRBD1 (5 bases). Deletions cut 1 base from V and 13 bases from J, with 16 bases between. The CDR3 length is 14 residues. CDR1 is SGHTA, CDR2 FQGNSA, per germline. Here the CDR3 DNA reads TGTGCCAGCAGCTTAGAGCAGGGTGCCCTCGCGCTGTTTTTT. Its protein is CASSLEQGALALFF.

The V gene is TRBV7-6, the J gene TRBJ2-3; TRBD2 aligns across 8 bases. With 5 bases clipped from V and 6 bases from J, the junction kept 13 bases outside the gene matches. Germline V gene data show CDR1 as SGHVS and CDR2 as FNYEAQ. CDR3 length equals 16 residues. CDR3 residues: CASSPLGAGGGDTQYF. The CDR3 DNA reads as TGTGCCAGCAGCCCCCTCGGGGCGGGAGGTGGCGATACGCAGTATTTT.

The chain has TRBV9 and TRBJ1-3, with unresolved D. Germline-derived CDR1 and CDR2 are SGDLS and YYNGEE. This CDR3 comprises 15 residues. V gave up 1 base and J gave up 5 bases, with 13 bases separating them. CDR3 sequence: CASSVWPGLRNTIYF. Written as DNA, the CDR3 is TGTGCCAGCAGCGTATGGCCGGGGTTGAGAAACACCATATATTTT. Complete variable domain (other parts from reference TRBV9 and TRBJ1-3): DSGVTQTPKHLITATGQRVTLRCSPRSGDLSVYWYQQSLDQGLQFLIQYYNGEERAKGNILERFSAQQFPDLHSELNLSSLELGDSALYFCASSVWPGLRNTIYFGEGSWLTVV.

The chain recombines TRBV28 with TRBJ2-2; 10 bases line up with TRBD2. The CDR3 loop spans 13 amino acids. After removal of 8 bases from V and 4 bases from J, the junction contained 1 base not matched to a gene. The germline V gene has CDR1 MDHEN and CDR2 SYDVKM. The CDR3 DNA reads TGTGCCAGCCGACTAGCGGGCACCGGGGAGCTGTTTTTT. Translating it yields CASRLAGTGELFF.

The V and J genes are TRBV10-3 and TRBJ2-3; 10 bases match TRBD1. Looked up from germline, CDR1 is ENHRY and CDR2 is SYGVKD. This CDR3 region has 14 residues. With V trimmed by 10 bases and J by 3 bases, 7 bases remained unmatched. For the CDR3, the DNA is TGTGCCACCCAGGGGGGACAGGGGACAGATACGCAGTATTTT. This codes for CATQGGQGTDTQYF.

The chain has TRBV3-1 (or the pseudogene TRBV3-2) and TRBJ2-4; TRBD1 matches at 10 bases. The V gene's germline CDR1 is LGHDT and CDR2 YNNKEL (reference sequence). The CDR3 spans 18 residues. V shed 4 bases, J shed 2 bases, and the junction held 11 bases outside the gene matches. CDR3 DNA sequence: TGTGCCAGCAGCCCCCGGCCCGGACAGGGGGTGTCCAAAAACATTCAGTACTTC. Its protein product is CASSPRPGQGVSKNIQYF.

This chain links TRBV9 with TRBJ2-3, with 8 bases aligning to TRBD2. J gave up 6 bases and V 2 bases, and 14 bases lay outside the gene matches. From germline, CDR1 is SGDLS and CDR2 YYNGEE. The length of the CDR3 is 17 residues. The CDR3, as DNA: TGTGCCAGCAGCGTCGTGGCGGGAGGTGGTCGTGGGGATACGCAGTATTTT. This gives the protein CASSVVAGGGRGDTQYF.

This rearrangement joins TRBV7-2 to TRBJ1-2; D is unresolved. V lost 5 bases and J 5 bases, leaving 6 bases between the germline ends. The length of the CDR3 is 11 residues. From germline, CDR1 is SGHTA and CDR2 FQGNSA. Here the CDR3 DNA reads TGTGCCAGCAGCGAGTGGTATGGCTACACCTTC. Translated: CASSEWYGYTF.

The genes are TRBV30 and TRBJ1-5; D is perhaps TRBD1 (5 bases). The germline CDR1 and CDR2 sequences are GTSNPN and SVGIG (reference sequence). The CDR3 runs 14 residues. The V gene lost 0 bases and the J gene lost 6 bases, with 12 bases spanning the gap. The DNA of the CDR3 is TGTGCCTGGAGTGTGGGGGGGGACGGTCAGCCCCAGCATTTT. Its translation: CAWSVGGDGQPQHF.

The gene calls are TRBV4-1 and TRBJ2-7; 8 bases are shared with TRBD2. The germline V gene has CDR1 MGHRA and CDR2 YSYEKL. The J segment lost 0 bases and the V segment lost 1 base, leaving 14 bases of the junction unmatched. The CDR3 is 19 amino acids. The CDR3, as DNA: TGCGCCAGCAGCCAAGTGGGGGGCGGCGGAGCGGGAGTCTCCTACGAGCAGTACTTC. Protein product: CASSQVGGGGAGVSYEQYF.

This clone has a single count. The chain joins TRBV30 to TRBJ2-5; 9 bases line up with TRBD2. Germline values: CDR1 GTSNPN, CDR2 SVGIG (reference sequence). The CDR3 runs 15 residues. Losses at the gene ends were 4 bases for V and 1 base for J; bases not matched to a gene: 7. For the CDR3, the DNA is TGTGCCTGGACGGGGGCGGGAGGGCCCCAAGAGACCCAGTACTTC. Translation: CAWTGAGGPQETQYF.

The V gene is TRBV5-1, the J gene TRBJ2-3, with TRBD1 identical over 9 bases. CDR1 and CDR2 from the germline V gene are SGHRS and YFSETQ. V was pared by 5 bases and J by 13 bases, with 14 bases of the junction left unmatched. The CDR3 length is 14 residues. The CDR3 nucleotides are TGCGCCAGCAGTGCCCCGACCGGGACAGGGAAAGAGTATTTT. This translates into CASSAPTGTGKEYF.

The chain carries TRBV30 and TRBJ1-5; weak D call: TRBD1 (5 bases). CDR1 GTSNPN and CDR2 SVGIG come from the germline V gene (reference sequence). Trimming removed 4 bases at V and 2 bases at J, with 9 bases between. The CDR3 totals 13 residues. CDR3 region: CAWNRGGNQPQHF. The CDR3 DNA sequence: TGTGCCTGGAATCGGGGGGGCAATCAGCCCCAGCATTTT.

The rearrangement uses TRBV9 and TRBJ2-7; 7 bases map to TRBD1. Germline values: CDR1 SGDLS, CDR2 YYNGEE. V trimming: 3 bases; J trimming: 2 bases; junction bases outside the gene matches: 5. This CDR3 spans 14 amino acids. CDR3 sequence reads: CASSATGFAYEQYF. The CDR3 DNA reads TGTGCCAGCAGCGCGACAGGGTTTGCCTACGAGCAGTACTTC.

The rearrangement joins TRBV7-9 to TRBJ1-2, with D maybe TRBD1 (6 bases). CDR3 size: 15 residues. Trimming took off 4 bases at V and 3 bases at J, with 15 bases between the two ends. Germline CDR1 is SEHNR and CDR2 is FQNEAQ (reference sequence). CDR3 sequence: CASSWGRGGDYGYTF. CDR3 nucleotide sequence: TGTGCCAGCAGCTGGGGCAGGGGAGGGGACTATGGCTACACCTTC. Complete variable domain (other parts from reference TRBV7-9 and TRBJ1-2): DTGVSQNPRHKITKRGQNVTFRCDPISEHNRLYWYRQTLGQGPEFLTYFQNEAQLEKSRLLSDRFSAERPKGSFSTLEIQRTEQGDSAMYLCASSWGRGGDYGYTFGSGTRLTVV.

The V and J genes are TRBV11-2 and TRBJ1-1, with D hard to call. CDR1 is SGHAT and CDR2 is FQNNGV in the germline V gene. Between the trimmed V and J ends, which lost 1 base and 3 bases, there was a span of 6 bases. This CDR3 region has 13 residues. The CDR3 region is CASSLGRDTEAFF. Written as DNA, the CDR3 is TGTGCCAGCAGCTTAGGTCGGGACACTGAAGCTTTCTTT. Full variable domain (outside the CDR3, taken from reference TRBV11-2 and TRBJ1-1): EAGVAQSPRYKIIEKRQSVAFWCNPISGHATLYWYQQILGQGPKLLIQFQNNGVVDDSQLPKDRFSAERLKGVDSTLKIQPAKLEDSAVYLCASSLGRDTEAFFGQGTRLTVV.

This clone was counted once. In nucleotides, the CDR3 is TGTGCCACCAGGACAGGGAGCTCCTACGAGCAGTACTTC. It specifies CATRTGSSYEQYF. The chain uses TRBV6-5 and TRBJ2-7; 8 bases align to TRBD1. The junction had 5 bases not matched to a gene; V was cut back by 10 bases and J by 0 bases. The V gene's germline CDR1 is MNHEY and CDR2 SVGAGI. The CDR3 covers 13 residues.

Notes on this clone: Here the CDR3 omits its conserved ending phenylalanine or tryptophan, so a read error is the likely source. It is unclear where the CDR3 begins or ends on the DNA, so no DNA is shown, and the CDR3 is as TCRdb lists it. The V gene is TRBV7-9, the J gene TRBJ2-3; TRBD2 is the table's D call, not checked against the DNA. The CDR3 contains 12 residues when both ends are counted. Germline V CDR1 and CDR2: SEHNR, FQNEAQ (reference sequence). The CDR3 is CASSLAAGDPTL.

CDR3 residues: CASSIGRRSSYEQYF. In DNA, the CDR3 is TGTGCCAGTAGTATAGGCCGGAGAAGCTCCTACGAGCAGTACTTC. The chain employs TRBV19 and TRBJ2-7; D gene ambiguous. From germline, CDR1 is LNHDA and CDR2 SQIVND (reference sequence). V lost 1 base, J lost 0 bases, and 10 bases lay in between. This CDR3 is 15 amino acids long.

The chain joins TRBV18 to TRBJ1-3, with D hard to call. Germline values: CDR1 KGHSH, CDR2 LQKENI. This CDR3 has 16 residues. Deletions cut 1 base from V and 9 bases from J, with 19 bases between. The CDR3 sequence is CASSPLAENPVGTIYF. CDR3 in DNA: TGTGCCAGCTCACCACTGGCGGAAAACCCGGTCGGCACCATATATTTT.

The chain recombines TRBV11-3 with TRBJ2-7, with TRBD2 as a possible D gene (6 bases). V was cut by 1 base and J by 2 bases, with 12 bases left in between. Looked up from germline, CDR1 is SGHNT and CDR2 is YENEEA. The CDR3 length is 15 residues. As DNA, the CDR3 is TGTGCCAGCAGCTTAGGAGGAGGGTTGGCCTACGAGCAGTACTTC. It is translated as CASSLGGGLAYEQYF.